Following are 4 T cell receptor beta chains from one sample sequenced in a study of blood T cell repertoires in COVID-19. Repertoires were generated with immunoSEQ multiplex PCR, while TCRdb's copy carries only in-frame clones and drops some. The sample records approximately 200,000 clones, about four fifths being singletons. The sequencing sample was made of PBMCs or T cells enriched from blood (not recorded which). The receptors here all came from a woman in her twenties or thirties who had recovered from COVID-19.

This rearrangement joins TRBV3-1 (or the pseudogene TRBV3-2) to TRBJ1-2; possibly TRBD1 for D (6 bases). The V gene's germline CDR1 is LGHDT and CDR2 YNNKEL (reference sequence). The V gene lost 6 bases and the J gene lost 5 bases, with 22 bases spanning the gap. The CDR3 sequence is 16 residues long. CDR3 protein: CASRRGRKGDHYGYTF. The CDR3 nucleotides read TGTGCCAGCAGACGGGGACGGAAGGGGGACCATTATGGCTACACCTTC.

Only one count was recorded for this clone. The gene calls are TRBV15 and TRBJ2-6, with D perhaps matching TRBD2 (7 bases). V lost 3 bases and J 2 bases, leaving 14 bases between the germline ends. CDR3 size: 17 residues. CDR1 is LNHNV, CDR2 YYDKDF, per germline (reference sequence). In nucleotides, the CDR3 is TGTGCCACCAGCAGGGGGGGGGCAGTGGCTGGGGCCAACGTCCTGACTTTC. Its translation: CATSRGGAVAGANVLTF.

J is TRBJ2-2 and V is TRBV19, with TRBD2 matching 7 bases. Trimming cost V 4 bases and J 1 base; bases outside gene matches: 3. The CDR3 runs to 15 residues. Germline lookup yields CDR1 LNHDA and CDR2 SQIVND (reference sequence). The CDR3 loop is CASSRPSGNTGELFF. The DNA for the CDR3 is TGTGCCAGTAGTAGGCCTAGCGGGAACACCGGGGAGCTGTTTTTT.

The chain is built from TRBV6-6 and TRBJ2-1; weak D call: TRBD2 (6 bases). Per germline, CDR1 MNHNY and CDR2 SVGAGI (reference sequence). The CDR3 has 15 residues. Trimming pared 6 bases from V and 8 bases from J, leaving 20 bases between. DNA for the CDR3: TGTGCCAGCAGCCCCGGGGCTAGCGTCTCCTATGAGCAGTTCTTC. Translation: CASSPGASVSYEQFF.